Following are 29 T cell receptor beta chains from one sample sequenced in a study of response to subunit inactivated influenza vaccine. TCRdb processed the RT-PCR reads anew with MiXCR; each CDR3 protein has one entry. The table shows 650,000 to 800,000 distinct CDR3 sequences, with less than 20% occurring only once. Sequenced here: PBMCs from blood, sampled around 5 days after vaccination. The receptors stem from a man aged 45-65 years who received an inactivated influenza vaccine.

This clonotype occurred many times. This chain joins TRBV6-1 and TRBJ2-3; D gene ambiguous. Germline V gives CDR1 MNHNS, CDR2 SASEGT. This CDR3 has 10 residues. V lost 10 bases and J 5 bases, leaving 7 bases between the germline ends. The CDR3 DNA reads as TGTGCCACCACCGGAGATACGCAGTATTTT. Amino acid sequence: CATTGDTQYF.

The gene calls are TRBV25-1 and TRBJ2-3; 7 bases align to TRBD2. This CDR3 has 15 amino acids. V shed 1 base, J shed 8 bases, and the junction held 9 bases outside the gene matches. Per germline, CDR1 MGHDK and CDR2 SYGVNS. This chain's CDR3 is CASSESLGGGGTQYF. As DNA, the CDR3 is TGTGCCAGCAGTGAATCCCTGGGAGGCGGGGGTACGCAGTATTTT.

The J gene is TRBJ2-5, the V gene TRBV20-1; D perhaps matches TRBD2 (7 bases). V was clipped by 2 bases and J by 2 bases, with 18 bases between them. CDR1 DFQATT and CDR2 SNEGSKA come from the germline V gene (reference sequence). CDR3 length equals 16 residues. Written as DNA, the CDR3 is TGCAGTGCTAGAAGCGGGCGCGGGGGCCCTCAAGAGACCCAGTACTTC. Its translation: CSARSGRGGPQETQYF.

The rearrangement links TRBV7-9 to TRBJ2-1; perhaps D is TRBD1 or TRBD2 (6 bases each). V lost 4 bases to trimming and J lost 4 bases, with 17 bases between them. Germline-derived CDR1 and CDR2 are SEHNR and FQNEAQ (reference sequence). This CDR3 contains 16 residues. The CDR3, as DNA: TGTGCCAGCAGCTCCACCTCGGGGGCCGGGTACAATGAGCAGTTCTTC. It codes for CASSSTSGAGYNEQFF. The full variable domain, in which reference TRBV7-9 and TRBJ2-1 provide the parts outside the CDR3, is DTGVSQNPRHKITKRGQNVTFRCDPISEHNRLYWYRQTLGQGPEFLTYFQNEAQLEKSRLLSDRFSAERPKGSFSTLEIQRTEQGDSAMYLCASSSTSGAGYNEQFFGPGTRLTVL.

The chain has TRBV20-1 and TRBJ2-4, with D unclear. The CDR3 contains 13 residues. V lost 3 bases and J lost 7, with 13 bases in between. Germline V gene lookup returns CDR1 DFQATT and CDR2 SNEGSKA (reference sequence). CDR3: CSASEPAWNIQYF. CDR3 sequence (DNA): TGCAGTGCTAGTGAGCCAGCTTGGAACATTCAGTACTTC.

V usage is TRBV7-2 and J usage is TRBJ1-6; 10 bases match TRBD1. Trimming removed 5 bases from V and 10 bases from J; junction bases left unmatched: 5. There are 14 residues in the CDR3. Germline values: CDR1 SGHTA, CDR2 FQGNSA. The CDR3 coding sequence is TGTGCCAGCAGCATCGGACAGGGGGGATCACCCCTCCACTTT. Amino acids: CASSIGQGGSPLHF. The full variable domain, completed using reference TRBV7-2 and TRBJ1-6, is GAGVSQSPSNKVTEKGKDVELRCDPISGHTALYWYRQSLGQGLEFLIYFQGNSAPDKSGLPSDRFSAERTGGSVSTLTIQRTQQEDSAVYLCASSIGQGGSPLHFGNGTRLTVT.

This rearrangement joins TRBV9 to TRBJ2-1; 13 nucleotides agree with TRBD2. This CDR3 contains 20 residues. Per the germline V gene, CDR1 is SGDLS and CDR2 is YYNGEE. V dropped 3 bases and J dropped 0; count of bases not matched to a gene: 12. CDR3 nucleotides: TGTGCCAGCAGCGCCGCCGGGACTAGCGGGGTTCTGAGCTCCTACAATGAGCAGTTCTTC. Amino acids: CASSAAGTSGVLSSYNEQFF.

This clonotype showed up just a few times. The chain employs TRBV5-6 and TRBJ2-1; 7 nucleotides line up with TRBD1. The germline V gene has CDR1 SGHDT and CDR2 YYEEEE. Trimming at V came to 5 bases and at J to 5 bases, leaving 16 bases not matched to a gene. CDR3 length: 17 amino acids. The CDR3, as DNA: TGTGCCAGCAGGAAAACAATAGACAGGGATATTCACAATGAGCAGTTCTTC. As protein: CASRKTIDRDIHNEQFF.

The CDR3: CATSTTPKIQLQETQYF. The DNA for the CDR3 is TGTGCCACCAGCACCACACCTAAAATACAGCTCCAAGAGACCCAGTACTTC. The chain has TRBV15 and TRBJ2-5; D uncertain. The V end lost 4 bases, the J end lost 1 base, and 19 bases lay between the germline ends. The CDR3 contains 17 residues. CDR1 and CDR2 (germline): LNHNV, YYDKDF (reference sequence).

This chain uses TRBV3-1 with TRBJ2-3, with a possible D match to TRBD2 (5 bases). There are 15 residues in the CDR3. V lost 5 bases, J lost 4 bases, and 16 bases lay in between. In germline, CDR1 is LGHDT, CDR2 YNNKEL (reference sequence). The CDR3 nucleotides are TGTGCCAGCAGCAGGGAGACCCTTCTCCCAGATACGCAGTATTTT. Its translation is CASSRETLLPDTQYF.

This clonotype was observed once. The chain uses TRBV11-2 and TRBJ2-3; unclear D gene. This CDR3 is built from 20 residues. Germline CDR1 reads SGHAT; CDR2 reads FQNNGV. The germline V and J ends were trimmed by 1 base and 0 bases, with 23 bases remaining between them. In DNA, the CDR3 is TGTGCCAGCAGCTTAGGTGGTTCTGGGTTGCGGAAACTAAGCACAGATACGCAGTATTTT. Translating it yields CASSLGGSGLRKLSTDTQYF.

V is TRBV10-3 and J is TRBJ2-5, with 7 bases lining up with TRBD1. Germline V gene sequence: CDR1 ENHRY, CDR2 SYGVKD. Germline trimming cut 0 bases from V and 3 bases from J; bases unmatched to any gene: 1. The CDR3 sequence is 14 residues long. CDR3 amino acids: CAISESDREETQYF. The CDR3 DNA follows: TGTGCCATCAGTGAGTCCGACAGGGAAGAGACCCAGTACTTC.

This clonotype was observed at least ten times. V is TRBV12-3 or TRBV12-4 and J is TRBJ2-3; the D is unclear. The CDR3 is made up of 13 amino acids. Trimming pared 3 bases from V and 1 base from J, leaving 5 bases between. CDR3 in amino acids: CASSLMGTDTQYF. The DNA of the CDR3 is TGTGCCAGCAGTTTGATGGGCACAGATACGCAGTATTTT.

This clonotype was picked up many times. This chain joins TRBV12-3 or TRBV12-4 and TRBJ2-1, with D maybe TRBD2 (5 bases). The CDR3 consists of 13 residues. The V end lost 6 bases, the J end lost 4 bases, and 10 bases lay between the germline ends. The CDR3 here is CASRIGLYNEQFF. CDR3 DNA: TGTGCCAGCAGAATCGGACTTTACAATGAGCAGTTCTTC.

This clonotype has more than one count but fewer than ten. The DNA for the CDR3 is TGTGCCAGCAGTTTTAAGGGAGGAAATTCACCCCTCCACTTT. Encoded protein: CASSFKGGNSPLHF. This chain uses TRBV12-3 or TRBV12-4 with TRBJ1-6; D is unresolved. The CDR3 totals 14 residues. V lost 3 bases, J lost 7 bases, and 10 bases lay in between.

This clonotype appeared a few times. The J gene is TRBJ2-1, the V gene TRBV9; D remains unclear. CDR1 is SGDLS and CDR2 is YYNGEE in the germline V gene. Trimming removed 5 bases at V and 9 bases at J, with 18 bases between. This CDR3 region has 14 residues. This CDR3 reads CASRSQAAIGEQFF. The CDR3 DNA reads TGTGCCAGCAGAAGCCAGGCGGCTATCGGTGAGCAGTTCTTC.

This clonotype was seen only once. The chain employs TRBV19 and TRBJ2-2; no clear D gene. Per germline, CDR1 LNHDA and CDR2 SQIVND (reference sequence). This CDR3 is 15 amino acids long. V lost 7 bases and J lost 0, with 12 bases in between. CDR3 DNA sequence: TGTGCCAGTACTCGAAGGACCGCGAACACCGGGGAGCTGTTTTTT. The encoded protein is CASTRRTANTGELFF.

This clonotype has a handful of counts. CDR3 amino acids: CASSVSGTRGETQYF. The CDR3 DNA is TGTGCCAGCAGTGTCTCCGGGACTAGAGGAGAGACCCAGTACTTC. The chain recombines TRBV12-3 or TRBV12-4 with TRBJ2-5, with 8 bases matching TRBD2. The CDR3 has 15 amino acids. V shed 5 bases and J 4 bases; nucleotides not matched to a gene: 9.

The J gene is TRBJ2-1, the V gene TRBV14; D may be TRBD1 (5 bases). V lost 4 bases to trimming and J lost 3 bases, with 16 bases between them. The CDR3 contains 16 residues. From germline, CDR1 is SGHDN and CDR2 FVKESK. DNA for the CDR3: TGTGCCAGCAGCCCCCTGCCAGGGCGAGACTACAATGAGCAGTTCTTC. Its translation is CASSPLPGRDYNEQFF.

This clonotype was seen a handful of times. The V and J genes are TRBV6-2 or TRBV6-3 and TRBJ2-7, with D perhaps given as TRBD1 or TRBD2 (5 bases each). The CDR3 extends over 11 amino acids. V was shortened by 10 bases and J by 6 bases, with 13 bases between the two germline ends. Germline V gene data show CDR1 as MNHEY and CDR2 as SVGEGT. The chain's CDR3 is CATRWGSEQYF. CDR3 bases: TGTGCCACACGTTGGGGGTCCGAGCAGTACTTC.

This clonotype was observed a handful of times. This chain joins TRBV29-1 and TRBJ2-5, with 8 bases identical to TRBD1. V was clipped by 7 bases and J by 1 base; unmatched bases: 8. Germline CDR1 and CDR2: SQVTM and ANQGSEA. This CDR3 region has 14 residues. The CDR3 DNA sequence: TGCAGCGGGGCCGGACAGGGCTTCCAAGAGACCCAGTACTTC. As protein: CSGAGQGFQETQYF.

The chain employs TRBV12-3 or TRBV12-4 and TRBJ2-7, with D possibly being TRBD1 or TRBD2 (6 bases each). Trimming stripped 3 bases from V and 7 bases from J, with 16 bases between. The CDR3 contains 14 residues. CDR3 loop: CASSLGTLGGEQYF. The CDR3, as DNA: TGTGCCAGCAGTTTGGGGACACTTGGAGGGGAGCAGTACTTC.

A few counts support this clonotype. This chain uses TRBV5-1 with TRBJ2-1; TRBD2 matches 13 bases. Germline lookup yields CDR1 SGHRS and CDR2 YFSETQ. The CDR3 is 15 residues long. V lost 4 bases and J lost 8; bases outside the gene matches: 6. The CDR3 here is CASSPNGLAGDEQFF. In DNA form, the CDR3 reads TGCGCCAGCAGCCCGAACGGACTAGCGGGGGATGAGCAGTTCTTC.

This clonotype was detected only a few times. DNA for the CDR3: TGTGCCAGCAGCTTCCCCGTAGGGGATACGCAGTATTTT. Its translation: CASSFPVGDTQYF. The chain has TRBV5-6 and TRBJ2-3; D call uncertain. The CDR3 sequence is 13 residues long. V lost 2 bases, J lost 6 bases, and 10 bases lay in between. Germline CDR1 is SGHDT and CDR2 is YYEEEE.

This clonotype was detected ten times or more. The V gene is TRBV28, the J gene TRBJ2-2; a possible D gene is TRBD2 (5 bases). Deletions cut 8 bases from V and 7 bases from J, with 17 bases between. The germline gives CDR1 MDHEN, CDR2 SYDVKM. The CDR3 length is 14 residues. The CDR3 loop is CASLRREGFGELFF. CDR3 DNA: TGTGCCAGCCTCCGGAGAGAGGGATTCGGGGAGCTGTTTTTT.

The chain couples TRBV28 to TRBJ2-3; D gene unclear. Germline V gene data show CDR1 as MDHEN and CDR2 as SYDVKM. The CDR3 runs to 11 residues. V was shortened by 6 bases and J by 6 bases, with 7 bases between the two germline ends. CDR3 protein: CASSTWDTQYF. The DNA of the CDR3 is TGTGCCAGCAGCACGTGGGATACGCAGTATTTT.

The V and J genes are TRBV28 and TRBJ1-2; the D gene is possibly TRBD1 (6 bases). The CDR3 extends over 13 amino acids. Germline CDR1 and CDR2: MDHEN and SYDVKM. V gave up 6 bases and J gave up 5 bases, with 13 bases separating them. The CDR3 DNA sequence: TGTGCCAGCAGACCACAGGGACTATATGGCTACACCTTC. Protein: CASRPQGLYGYTF.

The V call is TRBV6-1, the J call TRBJ2-7, with TRBD2 identical over 11 bases. CDR3 length: 16 residues. Germline CDR1 MNHNS, CDR2 SASEGT. Germline trimming cut 6 bases from V and 4 bases from J; bases unmatched to any gene: 11. In nucleotides, the CDR3 is TGTGCCAGCAGCCGCGGACTAGCGGGTTCCGGGTACGAGCAGTACTTC. It encodes CASSRGLAGSGYEQYF.

The V and J genes are TRBV10-2 and TRBJ2-3, with 11 bases aligning to TRBD2. Germline lookup yields CDR1 WSHSY and CDR2 SAAADI. CDR3 length equals 14 residues. V was clipped by 7 bases and J by 3 bases; unmatched bases: 3. The CDR3 DNA reads as TGCGCCAGCAAACGGACTAGCGGGACAGATACGCAGTATTTT. Its protein is CASKRTSGTDTQYF.